This is a list of T cell receptor beta chains from one sample in a study of post-analysis software for immune sequencing data. TCRdb reprocessed the PCR reads with MiXCR, giving one entry per CDR3 protein. The sample lists hundreds of thousands of distinct CDR3 sequences; about 57% were seen once. Sequencing was performed on blood. The receptors stem from a girl aged 10-17 years with multiple sclerosis. Both conserved end residues are trimmed from each CDR3. D genes are given only for firm matches.

d_call v_call cdr3_aa
TRBD2 TRBV20-1 SAWTSGAYEQY
- TRBV15 ATGRDISQETQY
TRBD2 TRBV20-1 SARESGRREQY
- TRBV7-2 ASSLELRKGYEQY
- TRBV12-3/TRBV12-4 ASSLGGLGANVLT
- TRBV6-4 ASSDGAYNEQF
- TRBV20-1 SATRGRRGYNSPLH
- TRBV5-1 ASSKTPGDYEQY
- TRBV3-1 ASSQDWVEQF
TRBD2 TRBV20-1 SAHWGLAGNQLRETQY
TRBD2 TRBV11-3 ASSLEKLAGYNEQF
- TRBV10-3 AINNSGYEQY
TRBD1 TRBV7-3 ASSPGLTGGDEQF
- TRBV7-2 ASSTQWRSQETQY
- TRBV29-1 SVASGDGYT
- TRBV5-1 ASSLGPPGKPYEQY
TRBD1 TRBV29-1 SVSPGTGQGAYGYT
TRBD1 TRBV7-3 ASSLGQGRTYNEQF
- TRBV28 ASREQSERTDTQY
- TRBV4-1 ASSQVGGKNEQF
TRBD1 TRBV12-3/TRBV12-4 ASRPQTGENYGYT
- TRBV12-3/TRBV12-4 ASSLSLAVRYEQY
TRBD2 TRBV29-1 SVEDQRGAHWEQY
TRBD2 TRBV18 ASSPQREGNEQY
TRBD2 TRBV7-8 ASSPRGSGRLVDTQY
- TRBV12-3/TRBV12-4 ASSFAEQF
- TRBV29-1 SVGEVYEQY
- TRBV4-1 ASSHATQGIKFNQPQH
TRBD1 TRBV12-3/TRBV12-4 ASSLATQGAFSYEQY